These 17 T cell receptor beta chains were all obtained from the same sample, sequenced in a study of blood T cell repertoires in COVID-19. The assay was immunoSEQ multiplex PCR, and TCRdb's table has in-frame clones only and misses some. The sample shows 100,000 or so clones, 88% of them seen only once. Sequencing input: peripheral blood. These receptors all come from a woman aged 55 to 70 with acute or convalescent COVID-19.

The rearrangement links TRBV4-1 to TRBJ2-5, with D unclear. Germline CDR1 reads MGHRA; CDR2 reads YSYEKL. The CDR3 runs 11 residues. Between the trimmed V and J ends, which lost 1 base and 6 bases, there was a span of 3 bases. The CDR3 DNA reads as TGCGCCAGCAGCCAAGCTAAGACCCAGTACTTC. It codes for CASSQAKTQYF.

This clone was seen a handful of times. The chain has TRBV28 and TRBJ1-2; 8 nucleotides agree with TRBD1. Germline V gene lookup returns CDR1 MDHEN and CDR2 SYDVKM. Losses at the gene ends were 8 bases for V and 0 bases for J; bases not matched to a gene: 14. The CDR3 has 17 amino acids. The CDR3 is CASGPPGQDAPNYGYTF. In DNA form, the CDR3 reads TGTGCCAGCGGGCCTCCGGGACAGGACGCCCCTAACTATGGCTACACCTTC.

V and J are TRBV19 and TRBJ2-1, with D unclear. Germline V CDR1 and CDR2: LNHDA, SQIVND (reference sequence). V dropped 7 bases and J dropped 0 bases, with 16 bases sitting between them. The CDR3 is made up of 16 amino acids. The DNA of the CDR3 is TGTGCCAGTACCTCAGGTGTGGTGAGCTCCTACAATGAGCAGTTCTTC. Amino acids: CASTSGVVSSYNEQFF.

V gene TRBV7-3 combines with J gene TRBJ2-1; 7 bases agree with TRBD2. The CDR3 loop spans 18 amino acids. V gave up 5 bases and J gave up 6 bases; unmatched junction bases: 19. Germline V gene lookup returns CDR1 SGHTA and CDR2 FQGTGA. The chain's CDR3 is CASSRWAPKGGSPNEQFF. The CDR3 DNA reads as TGTGCCAGCAGCCGGTGGGCCCCTAAGGGCGGGAGTCCCAATGAGCAGTTCTTC.

J is TRBJ2-7 and V is TRBV5-1, with 7 bases identical to TRBD1. CDR3 length: 13 amino acids. CDR1 is SGHRS, CDR2 YFSETQ, per germline. With 1 base clipped from V and 3 bases from J, the junction kept 1 base outside the gene matches. The CDR3 is CASSLTGDYEQYV. CDR3 DNA sequence: TGCGCCAGCAGCTTGACAGGGGACTACGAGCAGTACGTC.

The rearrangement uses TRBV18 and TRBJ1-1, with D tentatively TRBD1 (5 bases). Looked up from germline, CDR1 is KGHSH and CDR2 is LQKENI. This CDR3 is 12 amino acids long. V lost 2 bases and J 7 bases, leaving 8 bases between the germline ends. The CDR3 DNA sequence: TGTGCCAGCTCACCAGACAGTAATGAAGCTTTCTTT. Protein product: CASSPDSNEAFF.

This sequence joins TRBV9 and TRBJ2-1; 7 positions agree with TRBD1. J lost 6 bases, V lost 5 bases, and 11 bases had no gene match. The CDR3 is made up of 15 amino acids. Germline lookup yields CDR1 SGDLS and CDR2 YYNGEE. The CDR3 is CASSGPGQSPNEQFF. The DNA for the CDR3 is TGTGCCAGCAGTGGCCCGGGACAGAGTCCCAATGAGCAGTTCTTC.

The CDR3 protein is CASKLEGNTEAFF. The CDR3 DNA reads TGTGCCAGCAAACTAGAGGGGAACACTGAAGCTTTCTTT. The V gene is TRBV25-1, the J gene TRBJ1-1; D not resolved. Germline CDR1 MGHDK, CDR2 SYGVNS. V shed 7 bases and J shed 1 base, with 10 bases lying between them. There are 13 residues in the CDR3.

J is TRBJ2-1 and V is TRBV19; 12 bases align to TRBD1. Germline values: CDR1 LNHDA, CDR2 SQIVND (reference sequence). V lost 6 bases, J lost 7 bases, and 13 bases stayed unmatched. The CDR3 is 17 amino acids. The CDR3 sequence is CASSLGWGQGARNEQFF. The CDR3 bases are TGTGCCAGTAGCCTGGGCTGGGGACAGGGGGCGCGGAATGAGCAGTTCTTC.

The chain uses TRBV10-3 and TRBJ1-1; no firm D call. The CDR3 loop spans 12 amino acids. V shed 5 bases and J shed 0 bases, with 4 bases lying between them. Germline V gene data show CDR1 as ENHRY and CDR2 as SYGVKD. The chain's CDR3 is CAISPLNTEAFF. CDR3 nucleotide sequence: TGTGCCATCAGTCCTCTGAACACTGAAGCTTTCTTT.

The rearrangement links TRBV5-1 to TRBJ1-1, with 7 bases identical to TRBD1. Germline trimming cut 1 base from V and 8 bases from J; bases unmatched to any gene: 8. Looked up from germline, CDR1 is SGHRS and CDR2 is YFSETQ. CDR3 size: 14 residues. The CDR3 spells CASSLNRGPAEAFF. The CDR3 nucleotides read TGCGCCAGCAGCTTGAACAGGGGACCCGCCGAAGCTTTCTTT.

The chain carries TRBV5-4 and TRBJ1-6, with 9 bases aligning to TRBD1. CDR3 length equals 14 residues. With 3 bases clipped from V and 10 bases from J, the junction kept 5 bases outside the gene matches. Germline CDR1 and CDR2: SGHNT and YYREEE (reference sequence). CDR3 residues: CASSSQGARSPLHF. In DNA form, the CDR3 reads TGTGCCAGCAGCTCACAGGGGGCAAGATCACCCCTCCACTTT.

The V and J genes are TRBV6-5 and TRBJ1-5; 7 positions match TRBD1. V shed 10 bases and J 3 bases; nucleotides not matched to a gene: 6. The CDR3 sequence is 13 residues long. Per germline, CDR1 MNHEY and CDR2 SVGAGI. The CDR3 protein is CAIQTGLNQPQHF. The CDR3 DNA follows: TGTGCCATCCAGACAGGGCTCAATCAGCCCCAGCATTTT.

The V and J genes are TRBV6-6 and TRBJ1-1; 9 nucleotides match TRBD1. With 8 bases clipped from V and 10 bases from J, the junction kept 8 bases outside the gene matches. The CDR3 extends over 12 amino acids. CDR1 and CDR2 (germline): MNHNY, SVGAGI (reference sequence). CDR3 DNA sequence: TGTGCCAGCCTGACAGGGGGTCGGGGAGCTTTCTTT. Amino acids: CASLTGGRGAFF.

V gene TRBV20-1 combines with J gene TRBJ1-4; D is perhaps TRBD1 (6 bases). Germline CDR1 DFQATT, CDR2 SNEGSKA (reference sequence). The CDR3 sequence is 11 residues long. The germline V and J ends were trimmed by 4 bases and 8 bases, with 8 bases remaining between them. The CDR3, as DNA: TGCAGTGCTATTGGGGGCGAAAAACTGTTTTTT. This translates into CSAIGGEKLFF.

This rearrangement joins TRBV2 to TRBJ2-7; D remains unclear. The V end was cut by 7 bases, the J end by 3 bases, with 10 bases between. Germline-derived CDR1 and CDR2 are SNHLY and FYNNEI. This CDR3 has 12 residues. CDR3 region: CASKNGDYEQYF. In DNA form, the CDR3 reads TGTGCCAGCAAGAACGGAGACTACGAGCAGTACTTC.

This chain uses TRBV4-1 with TRBJ2-1; 16 bases agree with TRBD2. Germline V gene sequence: CDR1 MGHRA, CDR2 YSYEKL. The V gene end was trimmed by 3 bases and the J gene end by 10 bases; junction bases not matched to a gene: 6. CDR3 length equals 16 residues. CDR3: CASSQRGTSGRGEQFF. The CDR3 DNA is TGCGCCAGCAGCCAGCGGGGGACTAGCGGGAGGGGAGAGCAGTTCTTC.